Listed here is a single T cell receptor (beta chain). Its antigen remains unknown. This sample is drawn from a study of a mutant IDH1 vaccine in newly diagnosed glioma. Across the study: Beginning 4-6 weeks after radiotherapy alone, or with temozolomide cycles, vaccination took place. Receipt of radiotherapy, temozolomide, or both preceded the study, and most received both.

Germline V gene lookup returns CDR1 MGHDK and CDR2 SYGVNS. V was trimmed by 3 bases and J by 1 base, leaving 9 bases between them. The CDR3 extends over 14 amino acids. The time point denotes: week 35, safety follow-up. The study gave 300 ug of mutant IDH1 20-mer peptide per vaccine dose, with topical imiquimod. The study's findings and limits: The study observed vaccine-induced immune responses in around 94% of patients.

Profiled with immunoSEQ multiplex PCR; TCRdb holds only in-frame clones, not every one. The table shows tens of thousands of clones, with about 88% occurring only once. This sequence joins TRBV25-1 and TRBJ1-2; D is perhaps TRBD1 (5 bases). The TCR sequence derives from a woman in her forties with glioma. Here the sequenced sample was PBMCs, taken from a glioma patient whose treatment included an IDH1 peptide vaccine. CDR3 bases: TGTGCCAGCAGTGAGGCAGGGATTAACTATGGCTACACCTTC. It is translated as CASSEAGINYGYTF.